This TCR beta chain derives from a study of blood T cells in healthy people across ages. Findings of the study overall: When set beside aged donors, long-lived donors presented more naive CD4+ cells and higher diversity.

A second 7 to 11 cycle PCR used barcoded and J-beta primers. TCRdb recomputed calls from the 5' RACE reads with MiXCR, one row per CDR3 protein. Found here are about 730,000 distinct CDR3 sequences, roughly 41% of them singletons; the top ten hold more than 20%. This clonotype showed up just a few times. The antigen is undetermined. Caucasian individuals from Russia who were healthy and aged roughly 6 to 90 acted as donors. Every sample gave at least 6 micrograms of total RNA when it was extracted. Sequencing was carried out using blood. This receptor was identified in a woman in her sixties in good health.

CDR3 sequence (DNA): TGTGCCAGCAGGGACAGACAGGCAGATACGCAGTATTTT. Translated, it gives CASRDRQADTQYF. The chain carries TRBV6-6 and TRBJ2-3; maybe TRBD1 (6 bases). The germline V gene encodes CDR1 MNHNY and CDR2 SVGAGI (reference sequence). This CDR3 is 13 amino acids long. V was clipped by 6 bases and J by 4 bases, with 11 bases between them.